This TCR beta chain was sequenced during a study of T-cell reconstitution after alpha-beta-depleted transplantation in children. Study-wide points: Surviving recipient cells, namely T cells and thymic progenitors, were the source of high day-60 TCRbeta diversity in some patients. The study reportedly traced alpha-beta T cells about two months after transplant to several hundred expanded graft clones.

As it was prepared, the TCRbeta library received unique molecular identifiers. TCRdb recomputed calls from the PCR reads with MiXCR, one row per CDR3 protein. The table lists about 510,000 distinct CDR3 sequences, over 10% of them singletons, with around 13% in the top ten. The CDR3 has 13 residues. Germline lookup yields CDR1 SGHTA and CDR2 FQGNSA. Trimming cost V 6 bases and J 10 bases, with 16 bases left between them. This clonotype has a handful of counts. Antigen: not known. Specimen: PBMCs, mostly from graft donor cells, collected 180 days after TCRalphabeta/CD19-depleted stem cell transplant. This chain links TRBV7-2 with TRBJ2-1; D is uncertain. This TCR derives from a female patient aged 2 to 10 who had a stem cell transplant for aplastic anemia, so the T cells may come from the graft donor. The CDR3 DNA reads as TGTGCCAGCAGTCGACAAGAAATGTACGAGCAGTTCTTC. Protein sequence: CASSRQEMYEQFF.